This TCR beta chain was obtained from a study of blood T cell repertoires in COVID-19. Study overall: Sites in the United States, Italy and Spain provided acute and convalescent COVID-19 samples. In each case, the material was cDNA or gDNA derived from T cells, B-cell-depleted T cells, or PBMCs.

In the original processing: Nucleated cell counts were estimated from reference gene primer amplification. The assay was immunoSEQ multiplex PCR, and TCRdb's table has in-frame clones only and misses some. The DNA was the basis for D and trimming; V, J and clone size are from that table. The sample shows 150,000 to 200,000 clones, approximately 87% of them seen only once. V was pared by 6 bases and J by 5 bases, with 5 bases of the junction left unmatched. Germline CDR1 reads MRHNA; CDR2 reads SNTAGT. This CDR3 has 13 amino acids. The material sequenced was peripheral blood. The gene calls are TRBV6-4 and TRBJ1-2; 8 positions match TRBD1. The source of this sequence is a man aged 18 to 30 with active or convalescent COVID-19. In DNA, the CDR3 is TGTGCCAGCAGAGGACAGGGTCCTTATGGCTACACCTTC. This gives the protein CASRGQGPYGYTF.